The present entry profiles one T cell receptor beta chain with its context. As yet, its antigen is unknown. This entry belongs to a study of cytomegalovirus exposure and HLA in healthy donors. These donors were members of the roughly 120-subject validation cohort, a group separate from the approximately 670-subject first cohort. This CDR3 comprises 15 residues. V was clipped by 2 bases and J by 0 bases, with 11 bases between them. Per germline, CDR1 SGHTS and CDR2 YDEGEE. Sequencing used immunoSEQ multiplex PCR; TCRdb keeps in-frame clones, though not all of them. This table holds hundreds of thousands of clones, 86% found once. Study results and limitations: Associated with cytomegalovirus, according to the listing, were 150 to 200 TCR beta chains. With high specificity and sensitivity, the classifier reportedly diagnosed cytomegalovirus status.

The chain recombines TRBV5-8 with TRBJ1-2; no firm D call. The sequenced sample consisted of PBMCs. The TCR comes from a woman under 30 in good health and CMV-seronegative. The CDR3: CASSFKTHTNYGYTF. CDR3 coding DNA: TGTGCCAGCAGCTTTAAAACGCACACTAACTATGGCTACACCTTC.